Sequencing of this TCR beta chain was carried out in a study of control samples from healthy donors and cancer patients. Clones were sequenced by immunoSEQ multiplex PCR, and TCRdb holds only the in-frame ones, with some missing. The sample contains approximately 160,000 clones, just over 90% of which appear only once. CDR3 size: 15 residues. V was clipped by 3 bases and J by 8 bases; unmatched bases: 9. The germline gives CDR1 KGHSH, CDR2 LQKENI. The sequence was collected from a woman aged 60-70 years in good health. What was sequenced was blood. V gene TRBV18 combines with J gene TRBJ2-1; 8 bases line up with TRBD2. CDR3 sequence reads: CASSPPSGSPDEQFF. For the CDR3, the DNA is TGTGCCAGCTCACCGCCTAGCGGGTCACCAGATGAGCAGTTCTTC.